These 29 T cell receptor beta chains were all obtained from the same sample, sequenced in a study of T cell responses to AZD1222 COVID-19 vaccine. Assay: immunoSEQ multiplex PCR; the TCRdb copy retains only in-frame clones and omits some. The repertoire holds 55,000 to 90,000 clones, roughly 82% seen once, with around 5.4% in the top ten. Sequencing used peripheral blood, obtained on day 0 of AZD1222 vaccination. The receptors come from an adult in good health.

The chain couples TRBV19 to TRBJ2-2; 14 nucleotides align to TRBD2. Losses at the gene ends were 3 bases for V and 2 bases for J; bases not matched to a gene: 8. Germline lookup yields CDR1 LNHDA and CDR2 SQIVND (reference sequence). This CDR3 spans 19 amino acids. The chain's CDR3 is CASSMVRGLAGENTGELFF. CDR3 DNA: TGTGCCAGTAGTATGGTGAGGGGACTAGCGGGGGAAAACACCGGGGAGCTGTTTTTT.

This rearrangement joins TRBV7-3 to TRBJ2-1, with D perhaps TRBD2 (6 bases). The V gene lost 0 bases and the J gene lost 3 bases, with 12 bases spanning the gap. The V gene's germline CDR1 is SGHTA and CDR2 FQGTGA. The CDR3 is made up of 16 amino acids. CDR3 nucleotide sequence: TGTGCCAGCAGCTTAACGGAGGGGCGCGTCTACAATGAGCAGTTCTTC. Amino acids: CASSLTEGRVYNEQFF. Based on the CDR3 plus reference TRBV7-3 and TRBJ2-1, the full variable domain is GAGVSQTPSNKVTEKGKYVELRCDPISGHTALYWYRQSLGQGPEFLIYFQGTGAADDSGLPNDRFFAVRPEGSVSTLKIQRTERGDSAVYLCASSLTEGRVYNEQFFGPGTRLTVL.

The V and J genes are TRBV5-4 and TRBJ2-7, with D possibly being TRBD1 or TRBD2 (5 bases each). Germline loops: CDR1 SGHNT, CDR2 YYREEE (reference sequence). The V end lost 4 bases, the J end lost 1 base, and 15 bases lay between the germline ends. The CDR3 is made up of 15 amino acids. This CDR3 reads CASSPVGTGSYEQYF. Here the CDR3 DNA reads TGTGCCAGCAGCCCGGTCGGGACGGGATCCTACGAGCAGTACTTC.

The CDR3 protein is CASSRGDPPYEQYF. The CDR3 DNA reads as TGCGCCAGCAGCAGAGGGGACCCACCTTACGAGCAGTACTTC. The genes are TRBV5-1 and TRBJ2-7; perhaps D is TRBD1 or TRBD2 (5 bases each). With 4 bases removed from V and 4 bases from J, the gap between germline ends came to 15 bases. The CDR3 has 14 residues. CDR1 and CDR2 (germline): SGHRS, YFSETQ.

The chain recombines TRBV29-1 with TRBJ1-4; the D gene is possibly TRBD1 (6 bases). CDR3 length equals 18 residues. V lost 0 bases and J 0 bases, leaving 17 bases between the germline ends. Germline-derived CDR1 and CDR2 are SQVTM and ANQGSEA. CDR3 amino acids: CSVEDPVPRGPTNEKLFF. The CDR3 DNA reads as TGCAGCGTTGAAGATCCAGTCCCCAGGGGACCAACTAATGAAAAACTGTTTTTT.

The rearrangement uses TRBV5-1 and TRBJ2-1, with 8 bases fitting TRBD2. The J segment lost 6 bases and the V segment lost 4 bases, leaving 12 bases of the junction unmatched. Germline CDR1 reads SGHRS; CDR2 reads YFSETQ. The CDR3 has 16 residues. For the CDR3, the DNA is TGCGCCAGCAGCGATATCGGGGGGGTCGTTGGCAATGAGCAGTTCTTC. Its protein is CASSDIGGVVGNEQFF.

V usage is TRBV6-5 and J usage is TRBJ2-3; 7 bases are shared with TRBD2. The length of the CDR3 is 13 residues. Germline loops: CDR1 MNHEY, CDR2 SVGAGI. V shed 7 bases, J shed 0 bases, and the junction held 1 base outside the gene matches. The DNA for the CDR3 is TGTGCCAGCAAGCGGGATAGCACAGATACGCAGTATTTT. This sequence encodes CASKRDSTDTQYF.

A single count supports this clone. The chain links TRBV10-3 to TRBJ1-1; D may be TRBD1 (5 bases). The CDR3 is 16 amino acids. Between the trimmed V and J ends, which lost 6 bases and 1 base, there was a span of 18 bases. Germline loops: CDR1 ENHRY, CDR2 SYGVKD. CDR3 protein: CAISSHPGTGNTEAFF. DNA of the CDR3: TGTGCCATCAGCTCTCATCCCGGGACGGGGAACACTGAAGCTTTCTTT.

The chain employs TRBV14 and TRBJ2-5; no reliable D call. The CDR3 is 14 amino acids. The germline V and J ends were trimmed by 1 base and 1 base, with 7 bases remaining between them. From germline, CDR1 is SGHDN and CDR2 FVKESK. For the CDR3, the DNA is TGTGCCAGCAGCCAAGGGTCTACCCAAGAGACCCAGTACTTC. Its translation: CASSQGSTQETQYF.

This chain links TRBV6-5 with TRBJ1-2; D possibly corresponds to TRBD1 (5 bases). Germline V gene data show CDR1 as MNHEY and CDR2 as SVGAGI. The CDR3 is 12 amino acids. The germline V and J ends were trimmed by 7 bases and 7 bases, with 13 bases remaining between them. The CDR3 DNA sequence: TGTGCCAGCACCCAACGGGGGGGTGGCTACACCTTC. The encoded protein is CASTQRGGGYTF.

This chain connects TRBV9 to TRBJ1-2; D remains unclear. The germline CDR1 and CDR2 sequences are SGDLS and YYNGEE. The CDR3 contains 17 residues. The ends were cut back, 0 bases at V and 4 bases at J, with 19 bases in the middle. For the CDR3, the DNA is TGTGCCAGCAGCGTAGCGAAATGGGGAAGTGGGAGCTATGGCTACACCTTC. This encodes CASSVAKWGSGSYGYTF.

The chain employs TRBV10-1 and TRBJ1-5; a weak D match, TRBD1 (5 bases). Germline V gene data show CDR1 as WNHNN and CDR2 as SYGVQD (reference sequence). V dropped 5 bases and J dropped 3 bases, with 20 bases sitting between them. CDR3 size: 17 residues. The DNA of the CDR3 is TGCGCCAGCAGTATTCTTCTCAGGGAGGACAACAATCAGCCCCAGCATTTT. It yields the protein CASSILLREDNNQPQHF.

This clone occurred a few times. The gene calls are TRBV6-4 and TRBJ1-4; D call uncertain. The CDR3 spans 13 residues. The V end lost 4 bases, the J end lost 8 bases, and 11 bases lay between the germline ends. CDR1 is MRHNA and CDR2 is SNTAGT in the germline V gene. CDR3 sequence (DNA): TGTGCCAGCAGTGTATTTCGCGGGGAAAAACTGTTTTTT. Translation: CASSVFRGEKLFF.

This clone appeared once. The chain employs TRBV6-2 or TRBV6-3 and TRBJ2-1, with D hard to call. CDR3 length: 16 amino acids. Germline CDR1 reads MNHEY; CDR2 reads SVGEGT. V lost 5 bases, J lost 1 base, and 15 bases lay in between. The CDR3 sequence is CASSAAPAYSYNEQFF. The CDR3 DNA reads TGTGCCAGCAGTGCCGCACCGGCCTATTCCTACAATGAGCAGTTCTTC.

This sequence joins TRBV21-1 and TRBJ1-3. TRBV21-1 is assigned pseudogene status. The CDR3 has 14 amino acids. CDR3 DNA sequence: TGTGCCAGCAATGGCACGACCTCTGGAAACACCATATATTTT. This encodes CASNGTTSGNTIYF.

The chain couples TRBV11-3 to TRBJ2-2; D could derive from TRBD1 or TRBD2 (6 bases each). The CDR3 totals 17 residues. Looked up from germline, CDR1 is SGHNT and CDR2 is YENEEA. Trimming stripped 1 base from V and 7 bases from J, with 19 bases between. The CDR3 bases are TGTGCCAGCAGCTTAGTTAATTGGAGGGGGGCAATCGGGGAGCTGTTTTTT. This codes for CASSLVNWRGAIGELFF.

This clone was detected once. The rearrangement uses TRBV29-1 and TRBJ2-7, with 11 bases fitting TRBD1. V was pared by 0 bases and J by 2 bases, with 3 bases of the junction left unmatched. The germline V gene has CDR1 SQVTM and CDR2 ANQGSEA. This CDR3 comprises 15 residues. CDR3 region: CSVEDRTGGPYEQYF. The CDR3 DNA follows: TGCAGCGTTGAAGATCGGACAGGGGGCCCCTACGAGCAGTACTTC.

The CDR3 DNA sequence: TGTGCCAGCAGCTTAGCGCGTACCGAGCAGTACTTC. It specifies CASSLARTEQYF. The rearrangement links TRBV7-2 to TRBJ2-7; D uncertain. Germline CDR1 SGHTA, CDR2 FQGNSA. This CDR3 has 12 amino acids. Trimming removed 0 bases from V and 6 bases from J, with 6 bases in between.

The chain joins TRBV20-1 to TRBJ2-1, with D possibly being TRBD1 (6 bases). The CDR3 is 16 amino acids. Trimming shortened V by 3 bases and J by 8 bases, and 23 bases separated the two germline ends. Germline V gene data show CDR1 as DFQATT and CDR2 as SNEGSKA (reference sequence). In DNA, the CDR3 is TGCAGTGCTAGTCCTGATTACCGGGACATCAGGTATGAGCAGTTCTTC. Its protein product is CSASPDYRDIRYEQFF.

V usage is TRBV6-4 and J usage is TRBJ1-2; 9 positions agree with TRBD1. Germline lookup yields CDR1 MRHNA and CDR2 SNTAGT. The junction had 0 bases not matched to a gene; V was cut back by 0 bases and J by 7 bases. The CDR3 sequence is 13 residues long. In nucleotides, the CDR3 is TGTGCCAGCAGTGACTCGACAGGGGGTGGCTACACCTTC. Translating gives CASSDSTGGGYTF.

A single count supports this clone. The chain recombines TRBV5-1 with TRBJ1-1; 7 bases map to TRBD1. J lost 7 bases, V lost 4 bases, and 7 bases had no gene match. In germline, CDR1 is SGHRS, CDR2 YFSETQ. CDR3 length: 13 residues. This CDR3 is CASSTGARGEAFF. The DNA of the CDR3 is TGCGCCAGCAGCACAGGGGCCCGGGGTGAAGCTTTCTTT. Full variable domain (missing parts from reference TRBV5-1 and TRBJ1-1): KAGVTQTPRYLIKTRGQQVTLSCSPISGHRSVSWYQQTPGQGLQFLFEYFSETQRNKGNFPGRFSGRQFSNSRSEMNVSTLELGDSALYLCASSTGARGEAFFGQGTRLTVV.

V gene TRBV19 combines with J gene TRBJ1-1; D gene unclear. V was cut by 8 bases and J by 6 bases, with 10 bases left in between. CDR1 and CDR2 from the germline V gene are LNHDA and SQIVND (reference sequence). CDR3 length: 11 amino acids. The CDR3 DNA reads as TGTGCCAGTGGGAGCGGGGCTGAAGCTTTCTTT. Translation: CASGSGAEAFF.

The chain uses TRBV10-3 and TRBJ1-2; 11 bases line up with TRBD1. The V and J ends lost 0 bases and 8 bases, in that order; junction bases with no gene match: 8. Germline CDR1 reads ENHRY; CDR2 reads SYGVKD. CDR3 length: 16 residues. CDR3 nucleotide sequence: TGTGCCATCAGTGAGTCGACAGGACAGGGGGCTGAAGGCTACACCTTC. Translated: CAISESTGQGAEGYTF.

This clone appeared once. The chain carries TRBV9 and TRBJ1-4; D perhaps matches TRBD1 (5 bases). This CDR3 spans 15 amino acids. The germline CDR1 and CDR2 sequences are SGDLS and YYNGEE. Deletions cut 0 bases from V and 7 bases from J, with 13 bases between. The CDR3, as DNA: TGTGCCAGCAGCGTAGCTGGGGGAATGAGTGAAAAACTGTTTTTT. Translated: CASSVAGGMSEKLFF. The full variable domain, with the rest looked up from reference TRBV9 and TRBJ1-4, is DSGVTQTPKHLITATGQRVTLRCSPRSGDLSVYWYQQSLDQGLQFLIQYYNGEERAKGNILERFSAQQFPDLHSELNLSSLELGDSALYFCASSVAGGMSEKLFFGSGTQLSVL.

This clone occurred a few times. The chain carries TRBV9 and TRBJ1-2, with no clear D. Germline V gene data show CDR1 as SGDLS and CDR2 as YYNGEE. Trimming took off 0 bases at V and 4 bases at J, with 7 bases between the two ends. This CDR3 region has 13 residues. In nucleotides, the CDR3 is TGTGCCAGCAGCGTAGATGGATTCTATGGCTACACCTTC. It yields the protein CASSVDGFYGYTF.

The chain recombines TRBV7-9 with TRBJ2-3, with D possibly matching TRBD2 (6 bases). CDR1 is SEHNR, CDR2 FQNEAQ, per germline (reference sequence). This CDR3 is 14 amino acids long. Trimming pared 6 bases from V and 0 bases from J, leaving 10 bases between. The CDR3 coding sequence is TGTGCCAGCAGGGGGGGAGTGAGCACAGATACGCAGTATTTT. Protein sequence: CASRGGVSTDTQYF. The complete variable domain, with remaining parts taken from reference TRBV7-9 and TRBJ2-3, reads DTGVSQNPRHKITKRGQNVTFRCDPISEHNRLYWYRQTLGQGPEFLTYFQNEAQLEKSRLLSDRFSAERPKGSFSTLEIQRTEQGDSAMYLCASRGGVSTDTQYFGPGTRLTVL.

The rearrangement joins TRBV2 to TRBJ1-4; D unresolved. The CDR3 sequence is 13 residues long. Germline-derived CDR1 and CDR2 are SNHLY and FYNNEI. V lost 4 bases and J lost 10, with 13 bases in between. CDR3 sequence (DNA): TGTGCCAGCAGTGGGGTCATGGATGTAAAACTGTTTTTT. Residues: CASSGVMDVKLFF.

This clone showed up just once. The rearrangement links TRBV7-9 to TRBJ2-7; TRBD1 matches 7 bases. The junction had 6 bases not matched to a gene; V was cut back by 4 bases and J by 0 bases. Germline V CDR1 and CDR2: SEHNR, FQNEAQ (reference sequence). The CDR3 is 15 amino acids. The CDR3 DNA follows: TGTGCCAGCAGCTCCCGGGACAGAGTCTCCTACGAGCAGTACTTC. Its protein is CASSSRDRVSYEQYF. Full variable domain (rest looked up from reference TRBV7-9 and TRBJ2-7): DTGVSQNPRHKITKRGQNVTFRCDPISEHNRLYWYRQTLGQGPEFLTYFQNEAQLEKSRLLSDRFSAERPKGSFSTLEIQRTEQGDSAMYLCASSSRDRVSYEQYFGPGTRLTVT.

The gene calls are TRBV6-5 and TRBJ2-7; the D is unclear. This CDR3 has 15 amino acids. CDR1 and CDR2 from the germline V gene are MNHEY and SVGAGI. V lost 6 bases and J 3 bases, leaving 18 bases between the germline ends. The CDR3 DNA reads TGTGCCAGCAGCCCGGACGGCTGGAACAACTACGAGCAGTACTTC. Translating gives CASSPDGWNNYEQYF.